One and the same sample provided the 8 T cell receptor beta chains below, sequenced in a study of T cell responses to AZD1222 COVID-19 vaccine. Assay: immunoSEQ multiplex PCR; the TCRdb copy retains only in-frame clones and omits some. The table has 99,000 or so clones, about 91% seen once. Material: peripheral blood, obtained 28 days after the second AZD1222 dose. These receptors were obtained from an adult who received the AZD1222 COVID-19 vaccine.

Written as DNA, the CDR3 is TGTGCCAGCAGCTTAAAGGGACAGCTCTCTGAAAAACTGTTTTTT. Amino acid sequence: CASSLKGQLSEKLFF. This chain links TRBV7-2 with TRBJ1-4; 7 bases agree with TRBD1. The V gene end was trimmed by 2 bases and the J gene end by 7 bases; junction bases not matched to a gene: 7. The CDR3 is made up of 15 amino acids. Germline V gene lookup returns CDR1 SGHTA and CDR2 FQGNSA.

The chain links TRBV30 to TRBJ1-6, with D perhaps matching TRBD1 (5 bases). Trimming pared 2 bases from V and 5 bases from J, leaving 10 bases between. The CDR3 is made up of 14 amino acids. Germline V lookup: CDR1 GTSNPN, CDR2 SVGIG (reference sequence). In DNA form, the CDR3 reads TGTGCCTGGAGTTCAGGGATAGATAATTCACCCCTCCACTTT. The encoded protein is CAWSSGIDNSPLHF.

This clone occurred once. The rearrangement links TRBV10-3 to TRBJ2-2, with 8 bases identical to TRBD1. This CDR3 is built from 15 residues. V lost 6 bases and J lost 1; bases outside the gene matches: 4. Germline V lookup: CDR1 ENHRY, CDR2 SYGVKD. The CDR3 DNA reads TGTGCCATCAGACCCGGACAGGGGAACACCGGGGAGCTGTTTTTT. Amino acids: CAIRPGQGNTGELFF.

Here the CDR3 reads CATSRDRLAGEGEQFF. CDR3 DNA: TGTGCCACCAGCAGAGATAGGCTAGCGGGAGAAGGTGAGCAGTTCTTC. The V call is TRBV15, the J call TRBJ2-1; 10 nucleotides line up with TRBD2. Germline-derived CDR1 and CDR2 are LNHNV and YYDKDF (reference sequence). The length of the CDR3 is 16 residues. V lost 0 bases, J lost 9 bases, and 8 bases stayed unmatched.

The J gene is TRBJ1-2, the V gene TRBV28; no clear D. The CDR3 contains 13 residues. Deletions cut 6 bases from V and 4 bases from J, with 12 bases between. Germline V gives CDR1 MDHEN, CDR2 SYDVKM. CDR3 in DNA: TGTGCCAGCAGCCCTACCTTCTTCTATGGCTACACCTTC. This translates into CASSPTFFYGYTF.

The chain couples TRBV7-9 to TRBJ2-7, with 8 bases aligning to TRBD1. Germline V CDR1 and CDR2: SEHNR, FQNEAQ (reference sequence). V shed 3 bases and J 0 bases; nucleotides not matched to a gene: 4. The length of the CDR3 is 15 residues. The CDR3 DNA reads as TGTGCCAGCAGCTTTACCGGGACAGGCTCCTACGAGCAGTACTTC. This encodes CASSFTGTGSYEQYF.

The gene calls are TRBV2 and TRBJ1-1; unclear D gene. The ends were cut back, 4 bases at V and 1 base at J, with 13 bases in the middle. From germline, CDR1 is SNHLY and CDR2 FYNNEI. This CDR3 is built from 15 residues. The CDR3 bases are TGTGCCAGCAGTGGCCCTTCACGGGGGAACACTGAAGCTTTCTTT. Its translation: CASSGPSRGNTEAFF.

This chain uses TRBV12-3 or TRBV12-4 with TRBJ2-1; D is unresolved. Trimming pared 3 bases from V and 6 bases from J, leaving 3 bases between. The length of the CDR3 is 11 residues. CDR3 DNA sequence: TGTGCCAGCAGTTTCCGCAATGAGCAGTTCTTC. Its translation: CASSFRNEQFF.